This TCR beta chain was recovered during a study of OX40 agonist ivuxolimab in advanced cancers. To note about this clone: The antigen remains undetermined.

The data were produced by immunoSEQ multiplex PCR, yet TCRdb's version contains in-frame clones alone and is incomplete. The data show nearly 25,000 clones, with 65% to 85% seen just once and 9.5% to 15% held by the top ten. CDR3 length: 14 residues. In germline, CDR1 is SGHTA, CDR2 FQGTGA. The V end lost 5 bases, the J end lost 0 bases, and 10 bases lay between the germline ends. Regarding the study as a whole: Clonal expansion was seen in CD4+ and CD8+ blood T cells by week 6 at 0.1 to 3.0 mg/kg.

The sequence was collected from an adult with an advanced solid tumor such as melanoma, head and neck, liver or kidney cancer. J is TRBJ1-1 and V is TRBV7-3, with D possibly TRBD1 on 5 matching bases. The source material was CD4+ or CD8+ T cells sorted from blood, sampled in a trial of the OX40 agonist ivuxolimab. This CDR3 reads CASSVGTVNTEAFF. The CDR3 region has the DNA TGTGCCAGCAGCGTCGGGACGGTGAACACTGAAGCTTTCTTT.